What follows describes a single TCR beta chain. Germline loops: CDR1 MNHEY, CDR2 SMNVEV (reference sequence). V lost 4 bases, J lost 10 bases, and 16 bases lay in between. The length of the CDR3 is 14 residues. The TCR beta repertoire was assessed by survey-level immunoSEQ sequencing. Clones were read by immunoSEQ multiplex PCR, and TCRdb kept only the in-frame ones, dropping some. The sample lists about 68,000 clones; roughly 93% were seen once. Sequenced sample: PBMCs. The source of this sequence is a man aged 35-49 years with rheumatoid arthritis. This chain links TRBV27 with TRBJ1-4; no definite D call. The CDR3 loop reads CASSSLSREVKLFF. CDR3 bases: TGTGCCAGCAGTTCACTAAGCCGAGAGGTAAAACTGTTTTTT.